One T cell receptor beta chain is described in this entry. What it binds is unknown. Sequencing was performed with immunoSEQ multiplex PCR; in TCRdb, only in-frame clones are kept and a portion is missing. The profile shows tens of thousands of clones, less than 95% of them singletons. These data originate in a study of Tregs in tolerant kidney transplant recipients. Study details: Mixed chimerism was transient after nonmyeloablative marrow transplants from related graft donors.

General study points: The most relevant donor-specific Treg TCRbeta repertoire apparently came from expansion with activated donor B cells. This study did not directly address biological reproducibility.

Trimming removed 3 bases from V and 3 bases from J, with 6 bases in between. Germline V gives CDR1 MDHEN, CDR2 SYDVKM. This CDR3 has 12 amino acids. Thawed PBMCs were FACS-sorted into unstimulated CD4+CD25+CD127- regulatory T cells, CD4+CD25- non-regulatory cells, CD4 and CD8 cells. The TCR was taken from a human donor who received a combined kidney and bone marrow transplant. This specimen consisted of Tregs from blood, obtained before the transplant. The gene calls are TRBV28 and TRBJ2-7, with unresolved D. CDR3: CASSLGFYEQYF. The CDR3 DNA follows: TGTGCCAGCAGTTTGGGATTCTACGAGCAGTACTTC.